This note documents a single T cell receptor beta chain sequence. The antigen is unknown. Profiled with immunoSEQ multiplex PCR; TCRdb holds only in-frame clones, not every one. The profile shows 130,000 to 150,000 clones, about 90% of them singletons. The sample comes from a study of graft-versus-host responses after intestinal transplantation. The sequence came from a human donor who received an intestinal transplant. The sample here was unstimulated CD4+ T cells sorted from spleen or lymph node cells, taken before intestinal transplant.

CDR3 in amino acids: CASSIPGLAWGEQFF. The CDR3 DNA reads TGTGCCAGCAGCATTCCGGGACTAGCGTGGGGTGAGCAGTTCTTC. This chain joins TRBV5-4 and TRBJ2-1, with TRBD2 matching 10 bases. V dropped 4 bases and J dropped 9; count of bases not matched to a gene: 10. The V gene's germline CDR1 is SGHNT and CDR2 YYREEE (reference sequence). This CDR3 region has 15 residues.